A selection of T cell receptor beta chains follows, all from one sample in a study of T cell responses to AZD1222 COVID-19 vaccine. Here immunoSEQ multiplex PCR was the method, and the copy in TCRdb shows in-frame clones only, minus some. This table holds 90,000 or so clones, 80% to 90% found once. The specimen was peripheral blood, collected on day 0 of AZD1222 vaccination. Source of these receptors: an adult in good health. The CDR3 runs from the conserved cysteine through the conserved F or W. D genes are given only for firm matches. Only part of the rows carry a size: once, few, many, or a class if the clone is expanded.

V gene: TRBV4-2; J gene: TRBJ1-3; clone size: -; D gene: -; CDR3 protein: CASSQETGNTIYF; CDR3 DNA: TGTGCCAGCAGCCAAGAAACGGGGAACACCATATATTTT
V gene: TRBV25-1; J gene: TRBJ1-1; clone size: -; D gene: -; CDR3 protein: CASSEEEYAFF; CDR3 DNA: TGTGCCAGCAGTGAAGAGGAGTACGCTTTCTTT
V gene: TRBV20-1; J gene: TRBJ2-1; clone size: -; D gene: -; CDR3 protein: CSASQQEQFF; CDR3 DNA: TGCAGTGCTAGTCAACAGGAGCAGTTCTTC
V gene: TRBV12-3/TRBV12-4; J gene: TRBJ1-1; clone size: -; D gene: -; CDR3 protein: CASSSQTNTEAFF; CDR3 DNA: TGTGCCAGCAGTTCACAGACGAACACTGAAGCTTTCTTT
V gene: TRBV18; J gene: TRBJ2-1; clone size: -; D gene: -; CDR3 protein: CASSPTRNEQFF; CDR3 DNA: TGTGCCAGCTCACCCACCCGGAATGAGCAGTTCTTC
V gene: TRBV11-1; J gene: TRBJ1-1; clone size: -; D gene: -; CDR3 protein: CASSLNGMNTEAFF; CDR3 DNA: TGTGCCAGCAGCTTAAACGGTATGAACACTGAAGCTTTCTTT
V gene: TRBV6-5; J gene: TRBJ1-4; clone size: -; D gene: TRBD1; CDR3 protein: CASSQGGTGGEKLFF; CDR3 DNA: TGTGCCAGCAGTCAGGGCGGGACAGGGGGGGAAAAACTGTTTTTT
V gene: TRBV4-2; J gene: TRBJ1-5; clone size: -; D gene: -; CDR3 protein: CASSQDRANQPQHF; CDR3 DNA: TGTGCCAGCAGCCAAGACAGGGCCAATCAGCCCCAGCATTTT
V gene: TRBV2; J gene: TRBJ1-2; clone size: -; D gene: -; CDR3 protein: CASSEAGPGGYTF; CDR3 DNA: TGTGCCAGCAGTGAAGCTGGACCCGGTGGCTACACCTTC
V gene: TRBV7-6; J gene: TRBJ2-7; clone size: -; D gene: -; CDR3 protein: CASSNSWQSYEQYF; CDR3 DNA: TGTGCCAGCAGCAATAGTTGGCAATCCTACGAGCAGTACTTC
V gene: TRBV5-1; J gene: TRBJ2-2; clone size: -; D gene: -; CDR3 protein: CASSSGPPVNTGELFF; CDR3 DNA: TGCGCCAGCAGCTCCGGGCCGCCGGTAAACACCGGGGAGCTGTTTTTT
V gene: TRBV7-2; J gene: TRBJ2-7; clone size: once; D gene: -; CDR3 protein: CASSLTGTDPYEQYF; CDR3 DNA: TGTGCCAGCAGCCTGACCGGGACGGACCCATACGAGCAGTACTTC
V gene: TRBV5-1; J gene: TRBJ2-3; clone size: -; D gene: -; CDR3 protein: CASSFGRSTDTQYF; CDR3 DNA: TGCGCCAGCAGCTTTGGGAGGAGCACAGATACGCAGTATTTT
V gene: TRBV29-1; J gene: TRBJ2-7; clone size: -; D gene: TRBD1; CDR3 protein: CSVLKGRDRGSYEQYF; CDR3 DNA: TGCAGCGTTCTAAAGGGGAGGGACAGGGGGTCGTACGAGCAGTACTTC
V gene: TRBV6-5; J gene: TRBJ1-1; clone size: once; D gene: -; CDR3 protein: CASREIEAFF; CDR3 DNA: TGTGCCAGCAGAGAGATTGAAGCTTTCTTT
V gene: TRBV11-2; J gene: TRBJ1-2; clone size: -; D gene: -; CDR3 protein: CASSRLDSNYGYTF; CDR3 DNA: TGTGCCAGCAGCCGTCTCGACAGCAACTATGGCTACACCTTC
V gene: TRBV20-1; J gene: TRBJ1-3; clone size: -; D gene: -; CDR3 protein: CSAPNGNTIYF; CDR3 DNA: TGCAGTGCTCCCAACGGAAACACCATATATTTT
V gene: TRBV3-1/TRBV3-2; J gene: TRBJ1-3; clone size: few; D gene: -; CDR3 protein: CASSRGNTIYF; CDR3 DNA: TGTGCCAGCAGCCGGGGAAACACCATATATTTT
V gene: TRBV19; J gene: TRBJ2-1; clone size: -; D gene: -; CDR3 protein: CASSRTSDSYNEQFF; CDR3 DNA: TGTGCCAGTAGCCGTACTAGTGACTCCTACAATGAGCAGTTCTTC
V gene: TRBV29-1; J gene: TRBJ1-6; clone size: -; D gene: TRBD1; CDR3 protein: CSAGTVGSPLHF; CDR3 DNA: TGCAGCGCCGGGACAGTAGGTTCACCCCTCCACTTT
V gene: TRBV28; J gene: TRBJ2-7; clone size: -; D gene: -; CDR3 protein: CASMSEQYF; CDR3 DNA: TGTGCCAGCATGTCTGAGCAGTACTTC
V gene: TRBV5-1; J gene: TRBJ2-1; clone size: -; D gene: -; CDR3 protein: CASSLLGNEQFF; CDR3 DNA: TGCGCCAGCAGCTTGTTGGGGAATGAGCAGTTCTTC
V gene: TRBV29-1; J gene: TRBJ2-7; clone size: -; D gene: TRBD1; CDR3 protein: CSVKQGAGEQYF; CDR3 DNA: TGCAGCGTTAAACAGGGGGCGGGCGAGCAGTACTTC
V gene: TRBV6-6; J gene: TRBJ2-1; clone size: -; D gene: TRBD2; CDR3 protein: CASSSRTSGRGISYNEQFF; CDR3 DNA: TGTGCCAGCAGCTCCCGGACTAGCGGGAGGGGAATCTCCTACAATGAGCAGTTCTTC
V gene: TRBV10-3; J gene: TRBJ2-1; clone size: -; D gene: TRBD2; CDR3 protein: CAIGTSVQDEQFF; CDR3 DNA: TGTGCCATCGGTACTAGCGTGCAGGATGAGCAGTTCTTC
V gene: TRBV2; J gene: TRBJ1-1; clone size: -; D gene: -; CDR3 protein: CASSRDRHTEAFF; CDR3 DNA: TGTGCCAGCAGCCGAGACCGACACACTGAAGCTTTCTTT
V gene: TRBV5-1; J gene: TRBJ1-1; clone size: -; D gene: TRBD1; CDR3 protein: CASSLGQGRYTEAFF; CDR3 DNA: TGCGCCAGCAGCTTGGGACAGGGGAGGTACACTGAAGCTTTCTTT
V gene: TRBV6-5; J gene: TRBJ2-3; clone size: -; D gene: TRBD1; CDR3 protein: CASSYSRTGGTDTQYF; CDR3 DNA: TGTGCCAGCAGTTACTCTCGGACAGGGGGCACAGATACGCAGTATTTT
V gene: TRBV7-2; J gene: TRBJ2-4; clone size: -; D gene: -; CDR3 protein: CASSFRGRGAKNIQYF; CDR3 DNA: TGTGCCAGCAGCTTTAGGGGGAGGGGAGCCAAAAACATTCAGTACTTC
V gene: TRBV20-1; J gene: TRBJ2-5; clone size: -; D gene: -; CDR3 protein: CSATWETQYF; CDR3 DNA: TGCAGTGCCACCTGGGAGACCCAGTACTTC
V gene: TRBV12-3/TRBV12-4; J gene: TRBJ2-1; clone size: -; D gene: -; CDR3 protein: CASTRLGSEQFF; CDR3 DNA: TGTGCCAGCACTCGACTTGGATCTGAGCAGTTCTTC
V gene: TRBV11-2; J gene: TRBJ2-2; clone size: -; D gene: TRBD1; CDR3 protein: CASSLVGTATGELFF; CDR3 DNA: TGTGCCAGCAGCTTAGTAGGGACAGCCACCGGGGAGCTGTTTTTT
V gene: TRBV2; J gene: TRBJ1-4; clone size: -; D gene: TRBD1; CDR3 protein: CASLGQGVTNEKLFF; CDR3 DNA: TGTGCCAGCTTAGGACAGGGGGTCACTAATGAAAAACTGTTTTTT
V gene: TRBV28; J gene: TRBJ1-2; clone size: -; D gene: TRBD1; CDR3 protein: CASSGTGTDYGYTF; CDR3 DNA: TGTGCCAGCAGTGGCACCGGGACAGACTATGGCTACACCTTC
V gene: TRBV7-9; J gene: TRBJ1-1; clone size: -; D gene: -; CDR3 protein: CASTLSGARNTEAFF; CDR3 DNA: TGTGCCAGCACTCTTAGTGGGGCCCGGAACACTGAAGCTTTCTTT
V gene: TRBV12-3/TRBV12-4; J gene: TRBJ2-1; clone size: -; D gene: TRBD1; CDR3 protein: CASRQGEYNEQFF; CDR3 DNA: TGTGCCAGCAGACAGGGGGAGTACAATGAGCAGTTCTTC
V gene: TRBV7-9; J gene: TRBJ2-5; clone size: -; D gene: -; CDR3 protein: CASTPAETRRETQYF; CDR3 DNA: TGTGCCAGCACACCCGCGGAAACTAGAAGGGAGACCCAGTACTTC
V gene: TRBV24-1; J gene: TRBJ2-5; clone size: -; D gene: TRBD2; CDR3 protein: CATASPGGRETQYF; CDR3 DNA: TGTGCCACCGCCTCGCCGGGGGGTCGGGAGACCCAGTACTTC
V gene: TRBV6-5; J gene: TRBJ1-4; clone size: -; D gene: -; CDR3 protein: CASSYSRQALSEKLFF; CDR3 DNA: TGTGCCAGCAGTTACTCTCGCCAGGCGTTGAGTGAAAAACTGTTTTTT
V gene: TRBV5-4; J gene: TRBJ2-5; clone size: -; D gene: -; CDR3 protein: CASSLGGAQETQYF; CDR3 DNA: TGTGCCAGCAGTTTGGGCGGGGCTCAAGAGACCCAGTACTTC
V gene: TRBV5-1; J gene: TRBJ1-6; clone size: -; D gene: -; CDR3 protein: CASSLARDSPLHF; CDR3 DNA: TGCGCCAGCAGCTTGGCAAGGGATTCACCCCTCCACTTT